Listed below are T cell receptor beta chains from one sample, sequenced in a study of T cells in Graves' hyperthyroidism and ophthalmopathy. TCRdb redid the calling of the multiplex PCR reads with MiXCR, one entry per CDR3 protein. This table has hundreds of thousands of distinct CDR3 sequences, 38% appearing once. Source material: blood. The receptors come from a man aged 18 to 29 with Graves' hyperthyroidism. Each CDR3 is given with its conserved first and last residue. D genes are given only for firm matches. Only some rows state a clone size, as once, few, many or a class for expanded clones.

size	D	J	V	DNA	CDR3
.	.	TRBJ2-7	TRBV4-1	TGTGCCAGCAGCCCCGGCTCTAGCGTTCCCTACGAGCAGTACTTC	CASSPGSSVPYEQYF
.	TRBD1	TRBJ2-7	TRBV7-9	TGTGCCAGCAGCAAGACAGGGTCGACCTACGAGCAGTACTTC	CASSKTGSTYEQYF
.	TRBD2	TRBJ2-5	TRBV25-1	TGTGCCAGTCTTAGATCGGGAGGGAGGGGAGAGACCCAGTACTTC	CASLRSGGRGETQYF
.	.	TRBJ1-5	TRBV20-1	TGCAGTGCCCCCGACTATAGCAATCAGCCCCAGCATTTT	CSAPDYSNQPQHF
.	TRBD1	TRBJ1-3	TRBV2	TGTGCCAGCAGCCGGGGACAGGGATATGGAAACACCATATATTTT	CASSRGQGYGNTIYF
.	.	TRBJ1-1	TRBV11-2	TGTGCCAGCAGCTTAGAATCTGGAGGGGGTTGGACTGAAGCTTTCTTT	CASSLESGGGWTEAFF
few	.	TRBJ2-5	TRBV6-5	TGTGCCAGCACCTACGTAGGGTCGACGGAGACCCAGTACTTC	CASTYVGSTETQYF
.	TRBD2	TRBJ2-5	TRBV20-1	TGCAGTGCCCCTAGCGGGGGTCGGGAGACCCAGTACTTC	CSAPSGGRETQYF
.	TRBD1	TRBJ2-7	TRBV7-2	TGTGCCAGCAGCTTCTACACAGGGGCCGAGCAGTACTTC	CASSFYTGAEQYF
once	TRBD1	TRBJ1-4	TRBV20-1	TGCAGTGCTATATCCCAGGGGGGGAGGTTGACTAATGAAAAACTGTTTTTT	CSAISQGGRLTNEKLFF
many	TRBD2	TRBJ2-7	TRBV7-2	TGTGCCAGCAGCTTTTGGACTAGCGGTTACGAGCAGTACTTC	CASSFWTSGYEQYF
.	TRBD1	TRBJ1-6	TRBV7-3	TGTGCCAGCAGCTTCGGGACAGGGGAGCATTCACCCCTCCACTTT	CASSFGTGEHSPLHF
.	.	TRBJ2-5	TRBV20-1	TGCAGTGCCCAAGGGGCCTCCGGGGTATTCGACCAAGAGACCCAGTACTTC	CSAQGASGVFDQETQYF
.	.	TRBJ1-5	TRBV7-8	TGTGCCAGCAGCTTAGTAGTTAGACAGCCCCAGCATTTT	CASSLVVRQPQHF
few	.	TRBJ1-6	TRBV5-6	TGTGCCAGCAGCTTGTCGGGTTTTCGAAATTCACCCCTCCACTTT	CASSLSGFRNSPLHF
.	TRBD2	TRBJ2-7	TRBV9	TGTGCCAGCAGCGTAGGTCCGGGAGGGCAAGACGAGCAGTACTTC	CASSVGPGGQDEQYF
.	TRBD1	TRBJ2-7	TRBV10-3	TGTGCCAGCAGTCCAGACAGGGGGCAGGTGCAGTACTTC	CASSPDRGQVQYF
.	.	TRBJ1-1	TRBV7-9	TGTGCCAGCAGCTTCGTGGGGGCCTCTACTGAAGCTTTCTTT	CASSFVGASTEAFF
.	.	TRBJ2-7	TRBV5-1	TGCGCCAGCAGCTTCCTCCCCGGGGAGAACTACGAGCAGTACTTC	CASSFLPGENYEQYF
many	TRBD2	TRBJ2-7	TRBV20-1	TGCAGTGCTAGGGGACCAGCGGGGGGGCGCGAGCAGTACTTC	CSARGPAGGREQYF
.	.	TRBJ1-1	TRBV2	TGTGCCAGCAGTTCTTTTTGGGGGGGCATGAACACTGAAGCTTTCTTT	CASSSFWGGMNTEAFF
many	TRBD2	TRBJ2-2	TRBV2	TGTGCCAGCATCCCCTCGATCGGGAGGGCCGGGGAGCTGTTTTTT	CASIPSIGRAGELFF
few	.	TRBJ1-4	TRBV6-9	TGTGCCAGCAGTTATTCGGACAGTTCAACTAATGAAAAACTGTTTTTT	CASSYSDSSTNEKLFF
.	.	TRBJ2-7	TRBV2	TGTGCCAGCAGCCATAGAGGACAGAACTACGAGCAGTACTTC	CASSHRGQNYEQYF
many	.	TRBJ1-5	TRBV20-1	TGCAGTGCTGATAGTGGTAAGGGTTTCAATCAGCCCCAGCATTTT	CSADSGKGFNQPQHF
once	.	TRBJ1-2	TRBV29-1	TGCAGCGATTCCTGCCGCAGTCTCTATGGCTACACCTTC	CSDSCRSLYGYTF
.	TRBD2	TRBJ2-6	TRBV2	TGTGCCATCGTGACTAGCGGGGCCAACGTCCTGACTTTC	CAIVTSGANVLTF
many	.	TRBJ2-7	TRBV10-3	TGTGCCGCCTCCGCGGGATACGAGCAGTACTTC	CAASAGYEQYF
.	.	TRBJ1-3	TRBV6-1	TGTGCCACCCACCTGGACCCGTCGTTTGACACCATATATTTT	CATHLDPSFDTIYF
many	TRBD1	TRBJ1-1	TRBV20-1	TGCAGTGCTAGCGAGGGGGCCAACACTGAAGCTTTCTTT	CSASEGANTEAFF
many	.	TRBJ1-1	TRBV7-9	TGTGCCAGCAGCGCCTACAGGGAGGACACTGAAGCTTTCTTT	CASSAYREDTEAFF